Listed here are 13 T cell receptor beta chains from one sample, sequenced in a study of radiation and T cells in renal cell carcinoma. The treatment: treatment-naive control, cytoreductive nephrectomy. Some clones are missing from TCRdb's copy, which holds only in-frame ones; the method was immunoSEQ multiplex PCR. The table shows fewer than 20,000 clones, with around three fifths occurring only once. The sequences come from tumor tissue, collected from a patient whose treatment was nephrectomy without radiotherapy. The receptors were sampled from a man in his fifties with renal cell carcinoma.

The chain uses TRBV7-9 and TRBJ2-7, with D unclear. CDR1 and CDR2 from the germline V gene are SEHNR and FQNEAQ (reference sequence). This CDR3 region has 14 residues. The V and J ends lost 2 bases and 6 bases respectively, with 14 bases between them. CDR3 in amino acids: CASSLQAGLREQYF. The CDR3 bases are TGTGCCAGCAGCTTACAGGCAGGCCTCCGCGAGCAGTACTTC.

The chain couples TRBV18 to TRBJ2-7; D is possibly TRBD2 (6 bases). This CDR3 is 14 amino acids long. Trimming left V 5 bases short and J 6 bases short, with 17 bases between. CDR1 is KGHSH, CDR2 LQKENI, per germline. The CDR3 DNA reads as TGTGCCAGCTCATCGGGAGTCGGTCTGGCCGAGCAGTACTTC. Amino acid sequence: CASSSGVGLAEQYF.

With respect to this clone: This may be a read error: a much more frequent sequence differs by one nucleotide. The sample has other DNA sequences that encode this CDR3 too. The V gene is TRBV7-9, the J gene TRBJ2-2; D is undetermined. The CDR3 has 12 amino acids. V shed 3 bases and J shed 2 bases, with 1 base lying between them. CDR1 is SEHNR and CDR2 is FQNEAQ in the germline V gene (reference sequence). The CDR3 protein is CASSFNTGELFF. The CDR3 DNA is TGTGCCAGCAGCTTCAACACCGGGGAGCTGTTTTTT. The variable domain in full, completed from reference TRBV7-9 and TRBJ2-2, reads DTGVSQNPRHKITKRGQNVTFRCDPISEHNRLYWYRQTLGQGPEFLTYFQNEAQLEKSRLLSDRFSAERPKGSFSTLEIQRTEQGDSAMYLCASSFNTGELFFGEGSRLTVL.

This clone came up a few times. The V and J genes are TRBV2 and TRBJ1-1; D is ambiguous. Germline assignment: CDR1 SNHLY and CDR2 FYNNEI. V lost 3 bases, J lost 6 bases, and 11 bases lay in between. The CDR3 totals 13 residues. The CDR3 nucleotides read TGTGCCAGCAGTGAGCAAGAGAATCCTGAAGCTTTCTTT. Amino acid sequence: CASSEQENPEAFF. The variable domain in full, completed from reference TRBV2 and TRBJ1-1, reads EPEVTQTPSHQVTQMGQEVILRCVPISNHLYFYWYRQILGQKVEFLVSFYNNEISEKSEIFDDQFSVERPDGSNFTLKIRSTKLEDSAMYFCASSEQENPEAFFGQGTRLTVV.

The CDR3 spells CASSPSRGADTGELFF. CDR3 nucleotides: TGTGCCAGCTCACCAAGTAGGGGTGCGGACACCGGGGAGCTGTTTTTT. The rearrangement uses TRBV18 and TRBJ2-2; tentatively, D is TRBD1 (5 bases). With 2 bases removed from V and 3 bases from J, the gap between germline ends came to 13 bases. This CDR3 has 16 residues. The germline V gene encodes CDR1 KGHSH and CDR2 LQKENI.

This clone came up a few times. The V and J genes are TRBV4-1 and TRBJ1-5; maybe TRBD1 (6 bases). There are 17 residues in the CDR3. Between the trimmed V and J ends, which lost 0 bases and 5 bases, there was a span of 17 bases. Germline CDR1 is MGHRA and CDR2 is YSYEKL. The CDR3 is CASSQDHGRGRDQPQHF. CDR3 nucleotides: TGCGCCAGCAGCCAAGATCATGGCAGGGGACGAGATCAGCCCCAGCATTTT.

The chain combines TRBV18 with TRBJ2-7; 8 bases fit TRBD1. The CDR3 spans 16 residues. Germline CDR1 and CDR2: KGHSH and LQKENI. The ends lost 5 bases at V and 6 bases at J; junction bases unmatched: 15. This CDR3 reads CASSSSPGGALTEQYF. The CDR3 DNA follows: TGTGCCAGCTCATCGTCACCAGGGGGCGCTTTAACCGAGCAGTACTTC.

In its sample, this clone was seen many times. CDR3 in amino acids: CAWRGRDEVRGYEQYF. The CDR3 coding sequence is TGTGCCTGGAGAGGGCGGGACGAAGTCCGAGGATACGAGCAGTACTTC. This chain joins TRBV30 and TRBJ2-7; TRBD2 is a possible D gene (6 bases). Deletions cut 3 bases from V and 4 bases from J, with 22 bases between. The CDR3 has 16 amino acids. CDR1 GTSNPN and CDR2 SVGIG come from the germline V gene (reference sequence).

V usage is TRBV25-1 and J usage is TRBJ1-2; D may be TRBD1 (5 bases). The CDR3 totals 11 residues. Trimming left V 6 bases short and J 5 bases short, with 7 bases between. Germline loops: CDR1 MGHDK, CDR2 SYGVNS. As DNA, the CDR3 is TGTGCCAGCAGGACAGATTATGGCTACACCTTC. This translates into CASRTDYGYTF.

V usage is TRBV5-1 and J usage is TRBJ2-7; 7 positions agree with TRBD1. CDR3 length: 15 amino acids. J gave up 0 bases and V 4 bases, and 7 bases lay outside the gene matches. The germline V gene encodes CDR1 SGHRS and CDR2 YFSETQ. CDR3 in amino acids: CASSLKTGNSYEQYF. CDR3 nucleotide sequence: TGCGCCAGCAGCCTGAAGACAGGGAACTCCTACGAGCAGTACTTC.

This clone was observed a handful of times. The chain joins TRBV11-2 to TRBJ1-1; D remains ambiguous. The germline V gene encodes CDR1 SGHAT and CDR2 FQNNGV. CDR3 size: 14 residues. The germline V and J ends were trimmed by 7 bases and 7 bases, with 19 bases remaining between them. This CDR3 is CASTIQNRGSEAFF. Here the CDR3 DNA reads TGTGCCAGCACCATACAAAACCGAGGAAGTGAAGCTTTCTTT.

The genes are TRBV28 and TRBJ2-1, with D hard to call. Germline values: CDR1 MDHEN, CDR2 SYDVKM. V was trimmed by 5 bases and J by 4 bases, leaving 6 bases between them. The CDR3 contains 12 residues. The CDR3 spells CASSLEYNEQFF. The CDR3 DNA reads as TGTGCCAGCAGTCTAGAATACAATGAGCAGTTCTTC.

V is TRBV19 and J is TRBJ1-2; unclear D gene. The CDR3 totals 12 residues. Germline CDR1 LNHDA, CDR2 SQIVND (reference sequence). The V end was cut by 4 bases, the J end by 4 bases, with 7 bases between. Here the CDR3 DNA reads TGTGCCAGTAGTACGCGGCCCTATGGCTACACCTTC. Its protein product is CASSTRPYGYTF.